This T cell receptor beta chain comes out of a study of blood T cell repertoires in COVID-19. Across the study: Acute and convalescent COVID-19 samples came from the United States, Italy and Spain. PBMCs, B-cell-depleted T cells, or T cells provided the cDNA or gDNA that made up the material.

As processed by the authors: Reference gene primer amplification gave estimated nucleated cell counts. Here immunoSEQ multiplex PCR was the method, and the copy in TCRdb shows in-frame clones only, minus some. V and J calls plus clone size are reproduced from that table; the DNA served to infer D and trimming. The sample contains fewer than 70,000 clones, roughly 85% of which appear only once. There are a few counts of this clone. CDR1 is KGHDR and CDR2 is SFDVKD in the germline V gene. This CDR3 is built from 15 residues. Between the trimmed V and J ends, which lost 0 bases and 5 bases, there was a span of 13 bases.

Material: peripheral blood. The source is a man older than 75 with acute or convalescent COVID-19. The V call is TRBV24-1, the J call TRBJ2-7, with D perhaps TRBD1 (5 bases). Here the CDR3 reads CATSDLASGIDEQYF. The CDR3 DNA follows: TGTGCCACCAGTGATTTGGCGTCAGGGATCGACGAGCAGTACTTC.